Listed below are T cell receptor beta chains from one sample, sequenced in a study of blood T cell repertoires in COVID-19. The assay was immunoSEQ multiplex PCR, and TCRdb's table has in-frame clones only and misses some. The table records under 200,000 clones, about 80% of them present only once. The material sequenced was PBMCs or T cells enriched from blood (not recorded which). The receptor set was obtained from a woman in her fifties or sixties who had recovered from COVID-19. Both conserved end residues are part of each CDR3. Each record gives: D gene, J gene, clone size, V gene, CDR3 DNA, CDR3 protein. D genes are given only for firm matches. Rows may omit the clone size; those that give it use once, few, many or a size class.

>TRBD1|TRBJ1-1|NA|TRBV5-1
TGCGCCAGCTCTTTGGGGACAGGGGCCACTGAAGCTTTCTTT
CASSLGTGATEAFF
>TRBD1|TRBJ1-2|few|TRBV7-8
TGTGCCAGCAGCCCAGGGGGTTACAACTATGGCTACACCTTC
CASSPGGYNYGYTF
>NA|TRBJ1-5|NA|TRBV3-1/TRBV3-2
TGTGCCAGCAGCCAAGCTGCCTCGGGGCAGCCCCAGCATTTT
CASSQAASGQPQHF
>TRBD1|TRBJ2-3|once|TRBV7-8
TGTGCCAGCAGCCCTCAGGGGGTAGCAGATACGCAGTATTTT
CASSPQGVADTQYF
>NA|TRBJ1-1|NA|TRBV2
TGTGCCAGCAGTGTGACGGGGTTGAACACTGAAGCTTTCTTT
CASSVTGLNTEAFF
>NA|TRBJ1-6|many|TRBV1
TGCACCAGCAGCCAAGTACTACCGGGACAGGGCGACTTTAGCTCCTATAATTCACCCCTCCACTTT
CTSSQVLPGQGDFSSYNSPLHF
>TRBD2|TRBJ2-7|NA|TRBV5-1
TGCGCCAGCAGCCCAGCGGGGGGGAACTACGAGCAGTACTTC
CASSPAGGNYEQYF
>TRBD1|TRBJ1-1|few|TRBV6-5
TGTGCCAGCAGCTCGGACAGGGGGCTGGCTTTCTTT
CASSSDRGLAFF
>TRBD2|TRBJ2-1|NA|TRBV18
TGTGCCAGCTCACCACCGACTAGCGGGGGGAAAAATGAGCAGTTCTTC
CASSPPTSGGKNEQFF
>NA|TRBJ2-1|NA|TRBV27
TGTGCCAGCAGTTTAAGTCGGAGCAGCCTCCCCTACAATGAGCAGTTCTTC
CASSLSRSSLPYNEQFF
>NA|TRBJ1-2|NA|TRBV3-1/TRBV3-2
TGTGCCAGCAGCCAAGTAAGGGCCCGGAGAGGGGGCTACACCTTC
CASSQVRARRGGYTF
>TRBD1|TRBJ1-2|NA|TRBV30
TGTGCCTGGAGTCGGACCCAGACAGGGCCCCTATATGGCTACACCTTC
CAWSRTQTGPLYGYTF
>TRBD1|TRBJ2-5|NA|TRBV10-3
TGTGCCATCAGTGCCGGGACAGAAGAGACCCAGTACTTC
CAISAGTEETQYF
>NA|TRBJ1-5|few|TRBV19
TGTGCCAGTAGTTTCCCGGGGAGTCAGCCCCAGCATTTT
CASSFPGSQPQHF
>NA|TRBJ1-6|NA|TRBV19
TGTGCCAGTACCTCCAATAGCTCCCCTCTAAGTTTGGCCCTCCACTTT
CASTSNSSPLSLALHF
>NA|TRBJ1-1|NA|TRBV2
TGTGCCAGCAGTGTGGCAGGAACGAACACTGAAGCTTTCTTT
CASSVAGTNTEAFF
>TRBD1|TRBJ1-5|NA|TRBV6-5
TGTGCCAGCAGTTACTCACAGGGGCGTCAGCCCCAGCATTTT
CASSYSQGRQPQHF
>NA|TRBJ1-5|NA|TRBV5-5
TGTGCCAGCAGTTCTACAGGGAGCAATCAGCCCCAGCATTTT
CASSSTGSNQPQHF
>TRBD1|TRBJ2-2|NA|TRBV7-2
TGTGCCAGCAGCGTTGACAGGGGTCCCGGGGAGCTGTTTTTT
CASSVDRGPGELFF
>NA|TRBJ1-3|NA|TRBV9
TGTGCCAGCAGCGTAGCACGAGGATTCCCTGGAAACACCATATATTTT
CASSVARGFPGNTIYF
>TRBD1|TRBJ1-1|NA|TRBV9
TGTGCCAGCAGCGTGGTGGACAGGCAGCCGGACACTGAAGCTTTCTTT
CASSVVDRQPDTEAFF
>TRBD1|TRBJ2-7|once|TRBV29-1
TGCAGCGCTGTGGACAGGGAGGCTAACGAGCAGTACTTC
CSAVDREANEQYF
>NA|TRBJ2-5|NA|TRBV24-1
TGTGCCACCAGTGCAACAGGGCTTGGGGAGACCCAGTACTTC
CATSATGLGETQYF
>TRBD1|TRBJ2-7|NA|TRBV7-9
TGTGCCAGCAGCGCCGGGACAGGGAACGTCTACGAGCAGTACTTC
CASSAGTGNVYEQYF
>TRBD2|TRBJ2-3|NA|TRBV27
TGTGCCAGCAGTTTACGGCCTGGATGGGAGGGTACGCAGTATTTT
CASSLRPGWEGTQYF
>NA|TRBJ2-2|NA|TRBV19
TGTGCCAGTAGGGCGGCGTTCGGCGGGGAGCTGTTTTTT
CASRAAFGGELFF
>TRBD1|TRBJ2-1|few|TRBV15
TGTGCCACCAGCAGGAACCGACAGGGGAATTACAATGAGCAGTTCTTC
CATSRNRQGNYNEQFF